These T cell receptor beta chains were read from a single sample in a study of blood T cell repertoires in COVID-19. Some clones are missing from TCRdb's copy, which holds only in-frame ones; the method was immunoSEQ multiplex PCR. The sample contains around 100,000 clones, 90% to 95% of which appear only once. Source material: peripheral blood. All receptors derive from a man in his forties or fifties with active COVID-19. CDR3s include the opening cysteine and the closing phenylalanine or tryptophan. Fields, in order: D gene, clone size, J gene, V gene, CDR3 protein, CDR3 DNA. D genes are given only for firm matches. Expanded clones are given a class, and other clones once, few, many or no size at all.

TRBD1 NA TRBJ1-5 TRBV19 CASSKWGQGKQPQHF TGTGCCAGTAGTAAATGGGGACAGGGCAAACAGCCCCAGCATTTT
NA NA TRBJ1-3 TRBV6-5 CASSYRIDIPGNTIYF TGTGCCAGCAGTTATCGGATAGACATCCCTGGAAACACCATATATTTT
TRBD1 NA TRBJ2-5 TRBV2 CASRQTGGLMETQYF TGTGCCAGCAGACAGACAGGGGGGCTGATGGAGACCCAGTACTTC
TRBD1 NA TRBJ2-3 TRBV6-5 CASSGTGGTDTQYF TGTGCCAGCAGCGGGACAGGGGGCACAGATACGCAGTATTTT
NA few TRBJ2-1 TRBV7-9 CASSPQGSSAYNEQFF TGTGCCAGCAGCCCCCAGGGCTCCTCGGCCTACAATGAGCAGTTCTTC
NA NA TRBJ1-5 TRBV6-5 CASRSGQPQHF TGTGCCAGCAGGTCCGGTCAGCCCCAGCATTTT
NA NA TRBJ2-7 TRBV6-5 CASRARDSTYEQYF TGTGCCAGCAGGGCTCGGGACTCCACCTACGAGCAGTACTTC
NA NA TRBJ2-2 TRBV5-5 CASNPRSGVAGELFF TGTGCCAGCAACCCCAGGTCAGGGGTTGCCGGGGAGCTGTTTTTT
TRBD1 NA TRBJ1-1 TRBV2 CASSIRGQLNTEAFF TGTGCCAGCAGTATCCGGGGACAGTTGAACACTGAAGCTTTCTTT
NA NA TRBJ1-1 TRBV28 CASLRGNTEAFF TGTGCCAGCCTTAGGGGGAACACTGAAGCTTTCTTT
TRBD2 NA TRBJ2-1 TRBV6-6 CASSSSGLEQFF TGTGCCAGCAGTTCTAGCGGACTTGAGCAGTTCTTC
NA NA TRBJ1-1 TRBV3-1/TRBV3-2 CASSQDNSNTEAFF TGTGCCAGCAGCCAAGATAACAGTAACACTGAAGCTTTCTTT
TRBD1 NA TRBJ1-2 TRBV7-9 CASSFGQGATYGYTF TGTGCCAGCAGCTTCGGACAGGGGGCCACCTATGGCTACACCTTC
NA NA TRBJ2-1 TRBV30 CAWSPKRTYNEQFF TGTGCCTGGAGTCCCAAGCGTACCTACAATGAGCAGTTCTTC
NA NA TRBJ2-7 TRBV5-1 CASSSSGYEQYF TGCGCCAGCAGCTCCTCCGGCTACGAGCAGTACTTC
NA once TRBJ1-5 TRBV19 CASSARGDQPQHF TGTGCCAGTAGCGCCAGGGGTGATCAGCCCCAGCATTTT
NA NA TRBJ1-2 TRBV24-1 CAPPSGMGIDGYTF TGTGCCCCGCCTTCAGGGATGGGTATTGATGGCTACACCTTC
TRBD2 NA TRBJ2-3 TRBV10-2 CASSGVAGAGDTQYF TGCGCCAGCAGTGGCGTAGCGGGAGCGGGGGATACGCAGTATTTT
TRBD1 NA TRBJ1-2 TRBV29-1 CSARQGASYGYTF TGCAGCGCCAGACAGGGCGCTAGCTATGGCTACACCTTC
NA NA TRBJ2-6 TRBV21-1 CASSMGRSSGANVLTF TGTGCCAGCAGCATGGGGCGGAGCTCTGGGGCCAACGTCCTGACTTTC
NA NA TRBJ1-1 TRBV7-8 CASSLVPPGVGNTEAFF TGTGCCAGCAGCTTAGTCCCGCCAGGGGTTGGGAACACTGAAGCTTTCTTT
NA NA TRBJ1-5 TRBV7-2 CASSFREGNQPQHF TGTGCCAGCAGCTTCAGGGAAGGCAATCAGCCCCAGCATTTT
NA NA TRBJ2-4 TRBV5-5 CASSLTEAKNIQYF TGTGCCAGCAGCCTGACAGAGGCCAAAAACATTCAGTACTTC
TRBD1 few TRBJ1-4 TRBV10-3 CAIRGTGHQEKLFF TGTGCCATCAGGGGGACAGGGCATCAGGAAAAACTGTTTTTT
TRBD2 NA TRBJ2-3 TRBV11-2 CASSLLAGAIDTQYF TGTGCCAGCAGTCTACTAGCGGGAGCAATAGATACGCAGTATTTT
TRBD2 once TRBJ2-3 TRBV5-4 CASRYSGGPDTQYF TGTGCCAGCAGGTATAGCGGGGGGCCAGATACGCAGTATTTT
NA NA TRBJ2-5 TRBV6-2/TRBV6-3 CASSPQGYQTQYF TGTGCCAGCAGTCCACAGGGTTATCAGACCCAGTACTTC
NA NA TRBJ1-1 TRBV18 CASSPPQTEAFF TGTGCCAGCTCACCCCCCCAAACTGAAGCTTTCTTT
TRBD1 NA TRBJ1-4 TRBV5-6 CASSLEGQVGEKLFF TGTGCCAGCAGCCTGGAGGGACAGGTTGGAGAAAAACTGTTTTTT
NA NA TRBJ2-1 TRBV3-1/TRBV3-2 CASSQHSGVEQFF TGTGCCAGCAGCCAACATTCAGGGGTTGAGCAGTTCTTC
NA NA TRBJ2-2 TRBV6-6 CASSSQTGELFF TGTGCCAGCAGTTCCCAAACCGGGGAGCTGTTTTTT
TRBD2 NA TRBJ2-1 TRBV5-8 CASTHSPGLAVHYNEQFF TGTGCCAGCACACATTCGCCGGGACTAGCGGTTCACTACAATGAGCAGTTCTTC
TRBD2 NA TRBJ2-1 TRBV5-1 CASRTGTSGRAGPFF TGCGCCAGCAGAACCGGGACTAGCGGGAGGGCCGGTCCGTTCTTC
NA NA TRBJ1-4 TRBV24-1 CATSDNNGLGEKLFF TGTGCCACCAGTGACAACAATGGGCTGGGTGAAAAACTGTTTTTT
TRBD2 NA TRBJ2-5 TRBV11-3 CASSSPNSAGTFLETQYF TGTGCCAGCAGCTCCCCCAATTCAGCGGGGACGTTTCTTGAGACCCAGTACTTC
TRBD1 once TRBJ2-3 TRBV4-1 CASSPGQGGDTQYF TGCGCCAGCAGCCCCGGACAGGGGGGAGATACGCAGTATTTT
NA few TRBJ1-5 TRBV6-1 CASSEAIQGSNQPQHF TGTGCCAGCAGTGAAGCAATTCAGGGGAGCAATCAGCCCCAGCATTTT
NA NA TRBJ1-6 TRBV6-6 CASSYSAGVGSPLHF TGTGCCAGCAGTTACTCAGCGGGGGTTGGCTCACCCCTCCACTTT
NA NA TRBJ1-2 TRBV3-1/TRBV3-2 CASSQGLGAGYTF TGTGCCAGCAGCCAGGGTCTAGGGGCTGGCTACACCTTC
NA NA TRBJ2-7 TRBV6-2/TRBV6-3 CASSYSRISSYEQYF TGTGCCAGCAGTTACTCGCGAATCTCCTCCTACGAGCAGTACTTC
NA NA TRBJ2-1 TRBV2 CASSRVVYYNEQFF TGTGCCAGCAGTCGTGTGGTCTATTACAATGAGCAGTTCTTC
NA NA TRBJ2-3 TRBV3-1/TRBV3-2 CASSQAGTDTQYF TGTGCCAGCAGCCAGGCCGGGACAGATACGCAGTATTTT
TRBD1 NA TRBJ1-2 TRBV6-5 CASSYTGQGSGYTF TGTGCCAGCAGTTACACGGGACAGGGGAGCGGCTACACCTTC
TRBD1 NA TRBJ2-1 TRBV11-3 CASSWNDRGSSYNEQFF TGTGCCAGCAGCTGGAATGACAGGGGGAGCTCCTACAATGAGCAGTTCTTC
NA NA TRBJ1-1 TRBV19 CASSTRVGFPTEAFF TGTGCCAGTAGTACGAGGGTTGGGTTTCCCACTGAAGCTTTCTTT
TRBD2 NA TRBJ2-5 TRBV2 CASSSYSGGTGETQYF TGTGCCAGCAGTTCTTATAGCGGGGGGACGGGGGAGACCCAGTACTTC
TRBD1 NA TRBJ2-5 TRBV7-6 CASSPGTGEGETQYF TGTGCCAGCAGCCCTGGGACAGGAGAAGGAGAGACCCAGTACTTC
NA NA TRBJ2-2 TRBV19 CASRTRSNTGELFF TGTGCCAGTCGGACACGTTCGAACACCGGGGAGCTGTTTTTT
TRBD2 NA TRBJ2-1 TRBV11-2 CASSRGGFNEQFF TGTGCCAGCAGCCGCGGGGGATTCAATGAGCAGTTCTTC
TRBD2 NA TRBJ2-5 TRBV7-9 CASSLRGLPVGTQYF TGTGCCAGCAGCTTGAGGGGACTACCCGTCGGGACCCAGTACTTC